These T cell receptor beta chains were read from a single sample in a study of T-cell memory formation after mild COVID-19. Each CDR3 protein is one row after TCRdb ran MiXCR on the 5' RACE reads. Counted here are a few hundred thousand distinct CDR3 sequences, around a fifth occurring once; the ten biggest clones make up under 25%. The sequencing input was PBMCs or a T cell subset sorted from them (not recorded which). The receptors originated from a man aged 18 to 30 who had mild COVID-19 (a few samples of this study predate the infection). Cell type and time point are not known. Each CDR3 is given with its conserved first and last residue.

TRBV6-1 | CASSEPSDRESGYTF
TRBV7-2 | CASSSRQGNSPLHF
TRBV20-1 | CSASKEGRYEQYF
TRBV18 | CASSSRTIGEGEAFF
TRBV11-2 | CASSLDAQISPLHF
TRBV4-3 | CASSHRLYDRDRGRSEAFF
TRBV27 | CASSLSFPLGTAKYEQYF
TRBV7-2 | CASSLYGADTEAFF
TRBV6-4 | CASSDGRGHSGELFF
TRBV18 | CASSPSLAGIYEQYF
TRBV2 | CASRGNFGGTGDTQYF
TRBV20-1 | CSAKRLEGAADTQYF
TRBV7-2 | CASSTTWGDGYTF
TRBV4-2 | CASSQDPGLFNEKLFF
TRBV7-9 | CASSLDREEQFF
TRBV7-2 | CASSTHGTDDRPQHF
TRBV6-4 | CASSVAQGANTGELFF
TRBV6-5 | CASSYSRGGGNEQFF
TRBV7-9 | CAGQQPNEKLFF
TRBV12-3/TRBV12-4 | CASSSQGHNQPQHF
TRBV4-3 | CASSQSGTASTDTQYF
TRBV6-2/TRBV6-3 | CASSIYPNTGELFF
TRBV27 | CASSLGMTRGMETQYF
TRBV2 | CASSEEGGQSITYGYTF
TRBV29-1 | CSVVGTGDQPQHF
TRBV4-2 | CASSQAAPSGTWYQETQYF